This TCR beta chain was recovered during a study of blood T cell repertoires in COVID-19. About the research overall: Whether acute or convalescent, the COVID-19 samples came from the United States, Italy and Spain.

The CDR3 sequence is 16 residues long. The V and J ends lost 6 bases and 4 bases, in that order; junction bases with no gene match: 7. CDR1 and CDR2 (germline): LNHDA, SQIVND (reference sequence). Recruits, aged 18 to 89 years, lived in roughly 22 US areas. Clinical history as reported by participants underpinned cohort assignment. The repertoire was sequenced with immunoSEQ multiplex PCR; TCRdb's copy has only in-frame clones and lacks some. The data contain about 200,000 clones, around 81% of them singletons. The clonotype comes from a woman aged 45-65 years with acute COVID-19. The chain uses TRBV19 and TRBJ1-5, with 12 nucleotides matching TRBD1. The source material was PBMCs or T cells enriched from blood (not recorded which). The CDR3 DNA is TGTGCCAGTAGCATCGGGACAGGGGGCCTAAATCAGCCCCAGCATTTT. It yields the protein CASSIGTGGLNQPQHF.